This note documents a single TCR beta chain sequence. Germline V gene data show CDR1 as LGHDT and CDR2 as YNNKEL (reference sequence). This CDR3 comprises 13 residues. The V end lost 4 bases, the J end lost 6 bases, and 12 bases lay between the germline ends. The data originate from a study of blood T cell repertoires in COVID-19. About the research overall: T cells, B-cell-depleted T cells, or PBMCs supplied cDNA or gDNA.

Sequencing used immunoSEQ multiplex PCR; TCRdb keeps in-frame clones, though not all of them. Here the sample spans 120,000 to 150,000 clones, approximately 85% being singletons. The genes are TRBV3-1 (or the pseudogene TRBV3-2) and TRBJ1-1; D unresolved. The TCR comes from a man over 45 with acute or convalescent COVID-19. Material: peripheral blood. The CDR3 nucleotides read TGTGCCAGCAGCCCCCCTTCGAGGGCTGAAGCTTTCTTT. Translation gives CASSPPSRAEAFF.